This TCR beta chain was identified in a study of shared clonotypes between healthy human individuals (dated by TCRdb to the early 2020s). As for the study more broadly: The cohort included a few men and a couple of women between 18 and 49 years of age. For each donor, CD4 naive and CD4 memory were each given three plates, CD8 naive was given two plates, and CD8 memory was given one plate. To estimate repertoire size and how much clonotypes are shared between individuals, the study performed deep sequencing of blood TCR repertoires from 4 to 6 healthy adults. To increase sequencing depth and limit assay-specific biases, different laboratories used diverse techniques to prepare libraries and sequence TCR repertoires. Leukapheresis yielded between about 0.94 and 10 billion PBMCs per donor.

TCR CDR3 regions were amplified from genomic DNA by multiplex PCR using the deep immunoSEQ assay. Extracted genomic DNA from each cell subset was spread evenly across all wells of several immunoSEQ 96-well plates, with each plate serving as a replicate. Each replicate PCR for sorted subsets received about 210 ng genomic DNA, equal to roughly 29,000 T cell genomes. The purified libraries were quantified using a Qubit 3.0 fluorometer, sized with a Bioanalyzer 2100, and then quantified again using the KAPA Library Quantification kit. Each immunoSEQ 96-well plate was sequenced on its own single-read 150-cycle Illumina NextSeq 550 flow cell. The authors processed their data as follows. Because only junctional sequences without quality scores were contained in the immunoSEQ output, filtering matching that applied to full-length reads could not be performed. To assign V/J genes and CDR3, sequences were annotated using PyIR, a Python wrapper for IgBLAST v1.9, with IMGT germline references. Reads were removed for weak V/J assignments (E-value above 1e-6), missing CDR3, stop codons, out-of-frame junctions, or ambiguous translated residues. V3J clonotypes were defined as sequences sharing the same inferred V gene, J gene, and CDR3 amino acid sequence. To compute the percentage overlap between repertoires, the number of shared unique clonotypes was divided by the size of the smaller repertoire. RTK rarefaction, the Chao1 estimator, and Recon v2.1 estimates of unobserved clonotypes were used to assess repertoire richness. OLGA was used to compute generation probabilities for all TCRbeta clonotypes that the gDNA method yielded from a handful of donors. Imported from immuneACCESS, the table was reduced by TCRdb to in-frame sequences with V and J called. These copies leave out some clones; in studies compared against another copy, an unresolved V gene accounts for under half, and the cause of the remainder is not known. From that table come the V and J calls and clone size; the DNA was used to work out D and trimming. The sample includes more than 1,200,000 clones, with about 98.5% observed a single time. The top ten clonotypes cover 0.3% to 0.45% of the sample.

The CDR3 covers 16 residues, taking in both the cysteine and the phenylalanine. The CDR3 DNA has 48 bases and is translated from base 1. Compared with germline, V lacks 3 bases and J lacks 2 bases; bases without a gene match: 8. CDR1 and CDR2 were assigned from the germline V gene as SGHDN and FVKESK. The full study reports these points: Pairwise subsampling indicated that sequencing depth was expected to affect the degree of clonotype sharing among donors. Compared with non-shared clonotypes, clonotypes shared by all four sorted-subset donors had higher generation probabilities. Rarefaction of sorted-subset datasets indicated incomplete sequencing despite the large sequencing depth. Naive subsets generally had larger estimated clonotype richness than memory subsets did. Because the study included a small number of donors, the genetic and exposure-history diversity represented was limited. Sampling was limited to blood, and TCR repertoires in tissue likely differ from TCR repertoires in blood. Sharing across four donors was observed for about 4.8% of naive CD4, over 3% of naive CD8, 2% to 2.5% of memory CD4, and roughly 0.43% of memory CD8 clonotypes.

Healthy HIV-negative adults with no recently reported acute infections or vaccinations were included as donors. Every donor was a Caucasian adult residing in Nashville, Tennessee, USA. CD4+ T cells were enriched through magnetic negative selection, after which naive cells were positively selected on CD45RA and the remaining negative fraction served as the memory subset. After blood collection by leukapheresis, PBMCs were isolated using Ficoll-Histopaque density gradient centrifugation and then cryopreserved in the vapor phase of liquid nitrogen. Analytical flow cytometry was used to check the purity and quantity of each magnetically sorted T cell population. Each sorted fraction had its genomic DNA isolated and then quantified by UV absorbance on a Nanodrop 2000c. Worth noting for this clone: The clone's antigen remains unknown. No much larger clone exists at a distance of one base, and base qualities are not known.

The chain links TRBV14 with TRBJ2-5, and TRBD2 aligns with 8 junction nucleotides. This receptor was taken from a man aged 25-45 years in good health. Material: naive CD4+ T cells sorted from blood. According to the study, the label for this sample's cell subset or site signals: CD45RA+ positively selected. The CDR3 is CASSHKRGLVQETQYF. The nucleotide sequence is TGTGCCAGCAGCCATAAGAGGGGACTAGTGCAAGAGACCCAGTACTTC.